Presented here are 27 T cell receptor beta chains from one specimen sequenced in a study of CD8+ T cells in alopecia areata. Treatment in this sample: oral pan-JAK inhibitor, 5-10 mg twice daily. It was cDNA, reverse transcribed from extracted RNA, that served as the sequencing template. Assay used: immunoSEQ multiplex PCR; TCRdb lists only in-frame clones, some missing. The table has 190,000 or so clones, roughly 60% seen once; the top ten hold 5.5%. This sample comprised CD4+ T cells sorted from blood, obtained at week 24, from a patient treated with tofacitinib. Receptor source: a human donor with alopecia areata.

In DNA, the CDR3 is TGCAGCGTTGGAGCTGAAACAGATACGCAGTATTTT. Translated, it gives CSVGAETDTQYF. J is TRBJ2-3 and V is TRBV29-1; D gene unclear. Germline V gene sequence: CDR1 SQVTM, CDR2 ANQGSEA. This CDR3 is 12 amino acids long. V lost 4 bases and J lost 3, with 8 bases in between.

V is TRBV29-1 and J is TRBJ1-1, with D uncertain. The CDR3 totals 12 residues. Germline V gene sequence: CDR1 SQVTM, CDR2 ANQGSEA. Trimming removed 4 bases at V and 2 bases at J, with 8 bases between. The CDR3 here is CSVGYSNTEAFF. CDR3 bases: TGCAGCGTTGGATACAGTAACACTGAAGCTTTCTTT.

This clone was detected only a few times. The V call is TRBV7-2, the J call TRBJ2-7; no firm D call. V lost 2 bases to trimming and J lost 13 bases, with 15 bases between them. The CDR3 has 12 amino acids. Looked up from germline, CDR1 is SGHTA and CDR2 is FQGNSA. The CDR3 DNA is TGTGCCAGCAGCTTAAATCAGGACGTGAGATACTTC. Amino acids: CASSLNQDVRYF.

J is TRBJ2-3 and V is TRBV4-3; D is uncertain. The CDR3 has 14 amino acids. Trimming removed 1 base from V and 4 bases from J, with 9 bases in between. Germline V lookup: CDR1 LGHNA, CDR2 YSLEER. In DNA form, the CDR3 reads TGCGCCAGCAGCCAAGTCCAGCCCCCAGATACGCAGTATTTT. It specifies CASSQVQPPDTQYF.

The rearrangement joins TRBV9 to TRBJ2-5; D unclear. V was pared by 3 bases and J by 2 bases, with 8 bases between. The CDR3 loop spans 13 amino acids. The germline V gene has CDR1 SGDLS and CDR2 YYNGEE. The CDR3 coding sequence is TGTGCCAGCAGCGAGGACCGTCAAGAGACCCAGTACTTC. Translation: CASSEDRQETQYF.

This clone was recorded a few times. This rearrangement joins TRBV5-1 to TRBJ2-3; 8 bases agree with TRBD2. Germline values: CDR1 SGHRS, CDR2 YFSETQ. CDR3 size: 17 residues. J was trimmed by 2 bases and V by 4 bases; bases with no gene match: 12. CDR3 in amino acids: CASSPGLAPDPTDTQYF. The CDR3 DNA is TGCGCCAGCAGCCCAGGACTAGCTCCAGACCCCACAGATACGCAGTATTTT.

The chain carries TRBV6-5 and TRBJ1-1; no firm D call. CDR1 and CDR2 from the germline V gene are MNHEY and SVGAGI. The germline V and J ends were trimmed by 7 bases and 10 bases, with 16 bases remaining between them. The CDR3 is 12 amino acids. The CDR3 DNA reads as TGTGCCAGCATCAAATCGTCTGGAGGAGCTTTCTTT. Amino acid sequence: CASIKSSGGAFF.

The chain employs TRBV30 and TRBJ1-4, with a tentative D call TRBD1 (6 bases). Germline CDR1 reads GTSNPN; CDR2 reads SVGIG (reference sequence). The CDR3 extends over 15 amino acids. With 2 bases removed from V and 0 bases from J, the gap between germline ends came to 10 bases. The CDR3 sequence: CAWSLTGTTNEKLFF. The CDR3 DNA follows: TGTGCCTGGAGTCTAACAGGGACAACTAATGAAAAACTGTTTTTT.

J is TRBJ2-1 and V is TRBV29-1; D remains ambiguous. Germline V gives CDR1 SQVTM, CDR2 ANQGSEA. V lost 3 bases and J 15 bases, leaving 12 bases between the germline ends. The CDR3 spans 10 residues. CDR3 loop: CSVDGNMGFF. The CDR3, as DNA: TGCAGCGTTGATGGCAATATGGGGTTCTTC.

The chain combines TRBV30 with TRBJ2-7; perhaps TRBD2 as D (7 bases). CDR1 and CDR2 from the germline V gene are GTSNPN and SVGIG (reference sequence). The CDR3 is made up of 17 amino acids. V was shortened by 5 bases and J by 3 bases, with 26 bases between the two germline ends. This CDR3 is CAWSRGGAGRTFYEQYF. The CDR3 coding sequence is TGTGCCTGGTCTCGAGGGGGGGCAGGCCGGACCTTCTACGAGCAGTACTTC. Using reference TRBV30 and TRBJ2-7 for the parts outside the CDR3, the full variable domain is SQTIHQWPATLVQPVGSPLSLECTVEGTSNPNLYWYRQAAGRGLQLLFYSVGIGQISSEVPQNLSASRPQDRQFILSSKKLLLSDSGFYLCAWSRGGAGRTFYEQYFGPGTRLTVT.

The chain employs TRBV19 and TRBJ1-2, with D perhaps TRBD1 (6 bases). Between the trimmed V and J ends, which lost 5 bases and 8 bases, there was a span of 15 bases. Germline assignment: CDR1 LNHDA and CDR2 SQIVND (reference sequence). This CDR3 spans 13 amino acids. The CDR3 DNA sequence: TGTGCCAGTAGTTACCCAGGGGCGCAAGGCTACACCTTC. Its translation is CASSYPGAQGYTF.

The V and J genes are TRBV4-3 and TRBJ1-3, with 7 bases aligning to TRBD1. The V gene end was trimmed by 1 base and the J gene end by 2 bases; junction bases not matched to a gene: 5. Looked up from germline, CDR1 is LGHNA and CDR2 is YSLEER. The CDR3 loop spans 16 amino acids. The CDR3, as DNA: TGCGCCAGCAGCCAAGCAACAGGGGTAACTGGAAACACCATATATTTT. It codes for CASSQATGVTGNTIYF.

The rearrangement joins TRBV5-1 to TRBJ1-4; no firm D call. Germline-derived CDR1 and CDR2 are SGHRS and YFSETQ. The CDR3 has 14 residues. Trimming left V 3 bases short and J 2 bases short, with 8 bases between. The chain's CDR3 is CASSSDTTNEKLFF. CDR3 sequence (DNA): TGCGCCAGCAGCTCTGACACGACTAATGAAAAACTGTTTTTT.

The chain combines TRBV5-4 with TRBJ2-5; TRBD1 matches 12 bases. Unmatched junction bases numbered 5, after V lost 3 bases and J lost 5 bases. The CDR3 contains 15 residues. CDR1 and CDR2 (germline): SGHNT, YYREEE (reference sequence). The CDR3 sequence is CASSSRDRGRETQYF. CDR3 sequence (DNA): TGTGCCAGCAGCTCCCGGGACAGGGGGCGGGAGACCCAGTACTTC. The complete variable domain, with remaining parts taken from reference TRBV5-4 and TRBJ2-5, reads ETGVTQSPTHLIKTRGQQVTLRCSSQSGHNTVSWYQQALGQGPQFIFQYYREEENGRGNFPPRFSGLQFPNYSSELNVNALELDDSALYLCASSSRDRGRETQYFGPGTRLLVL.

This clone was counted once. J is TRBJ1-5 and V is TRBV30, with D possibly matching TRBD1 (6 bases). This CDR3 comprises 18 residues. V lost 0 bases and J 1 base, leaving 19 bases between the germline ends. Germline CDR1 GTSNPN, CDR2 SVGIG (reference sequence). DNA of the CDR3: TGTGCCTGGAGTGTGCACCCTGCGGGAACAGGGAGCAATCAGCCCCAGCATTTT. It is translated as CAWSVHPAGTGSNQPQHF.

The gene calls are TRBV11-2 and TRBJ1-2; D is uncertain. The germline V gene has CDR1 SGHAT and CDR2 FQNNGV. This CDR3 is built from 12 residues. V was clipped by 5 bases and J by 6 bases, with 10 bases between them. The CDR3: CASSPSLNGYTF. The CDR3 DNA reads as TGTGCCAGCAGCCCCTCACTGAATGGCTACACCTTC.

The chain combines TRBV29-1 with TRBJ2-1; 11 bases agree with TRBD2. The V gene end was trimmed by 6 bases and the J gene end by 10 bases; junction bases not matched to a gene: 8. The CDR3 runs to 13 residues. Germline V CDR1 and CDR2: SQVTM, ANQGSEA. The CDR3 here is CSVFSGGGTEQFF. The CDR3 DNA is TGCAGCGTATTTAGCGGGGGGGGCACGGAGCAGTTCTTC.

The gene calls are TRBV27 and TRBJ2-1; 8 bases match TRBD2. Germline CDR1 is MNHEY and CDR2 is SMNVEV (reference sequence). The V segment lost 4 bases and the J segment 4 bases; nucleotides outside the gene matches: 12. CDR3 length equals 17 residues. The CDR3 nucleotides are TGTGCCAGCAGTTCCCCATCGACTAGCGAGAAATACAATGAGCAGTTCTTC. This translates into CASSSPSTSEKYNEQFF.

The sample holds a few counts of this clone. This chain joins TRBV30 and TRBJ2-5; D possibly matches TRBD1 or TRBD2 (5 bases each). Germline V gene sequence: CDR1 GTSNPN, CDR2 SVGIG (reference sequence). Trimming cost V 5 bases and J 7 bases, with 23 bases left between them. CDR3 size: 15 residues. CDR3: CAWSLSGRRRVTQYF. CDR3 sequence (DNA): TGTGCCTGGTCTCTTTCGGGACGCAGACGTGTGACCCAGTACTTC.

The rearrangement uses TRBV6-5 and TRBJ2-7; 9 nucleotides align to TRBD1. Losses at the gene ends were 5 bases for V and 7 bases for J; bases not matched to a gene: 12. In germline, CDR1 is MNHEY, CDR2 SVGAGI. The CDR3 runs 15 residues. CDR3 sequence (DNA): TGTGCCAGCAGTCTCATCCGGACAGGGGCTCTTGAGCAGTACTTC. Translating gives CASSLIRTGALEQYF.

This chain links TRBV6-5 with TRBJ2-7, with 7 nucleotides matching TRBD1. The CDR3 consists of 13 residues. Per germline, CDR1 MNHEY and CDR2 SVGAGI. V shed 11 bases, J shed 4 bases, and the junction held 11 bases outside the gene matches. CDR3 DNA sequence: TGTGCCGCGAGGAGACAGGGCGGGTACGAGCAGTACTTC. It translates to CAARRQGGYEQYF.

Note on this clone: This sample includes further DNA sequences coding for the same CDR3. This chain uses TRBV7-9 with TRBJ2-5; tentatively, D is TRBD2 (6 bases). The CDR3 covers 13 residues. The germline V and J ends were trimmed by 0 bases and 5 bases, with 7 bases remaining between them. In germline, CDR1 is SEHNR, CDR2 FQNEAQ (reference sequence). The CDR3 loop is CASSLAGGETQYF. The CDR3 DNA reads TGTGCCAGCAGCTTAGCGGGAGGCGAGACCCAGTACTTC.

V gene TRBV2 combines with J gene TRBJ2-4; no clear D gene. Germline CDR1 and CDR2: SNHLY and FYNNEI. This CDR3 has 15 amino acids. The ends were cut back, 7 bases at V and 0 bases at J, with 13 bases in the middle. The CDR3, as DNA: TGTGCCAGCATAGGCTCCCGCCCAGCCAAAAACATTCAGTACTTC. This encodes CASIGSRPAKNIQYF.

The genes are TRBV5-4 and TRBJ2-3, with TRBD2 identical over 10 bases. This CDR3 spans 15 amino acids. Per the germline V gene, CDR1 is SGHNT and CDR2 is YYREEE (reference sequence). Trimming at V came to 4 bases and at J to 3 bases, leaving 5 bases not matched to a gene. The CDR3 loop is CASSHLAGVTDTQYF. The DNA for the CDR3 is TGTGCCAGCAGCCATCTAGCGGGAGTTACAGATACGCAGTATTTT.

This clone was recorded once. Other DNA sequences in the same sample also yield this CDR3. The chain couples TRBV30 to TRBJ2-1; D is unclear. V shed 1 base and J shed 0 bases, with 7 bases lying between them. This CDR3 is 14 amino acids long. Germline assignment: CDR1 GTSNPN and CDR2 SVGIG (reference sequence). The CDR3 DNA is TGTGCCTGGAGTGAAGGCAGCTCCTACAATGAGCAGTTCTTC. Translated: CAWSEGSSYNEQFF.

The chain carries TRBV29-1 and TRBJ1-2; 8 bases map to TRBD1. There are 16 residues in the CDR3. V lost 3 bases and J lost 4; bases outside the gene matches: 13. The germline CDR1 and CDR2 sequences are SQVTM and ANQGSEA. CDR3 protein: CSVDGVDRGGTYGYTF. CDR3 DNA sequence: TGCAGCGTTGACGGGGTCGACAGGGGAGGGACCTATGGCTACACCTTC.

The chain couples TRBV7-9 to TRBJ1-1; D might be TRBD1 (5 bases). Germline lookup yields CDR1 SEHNR and CDR2 FQNEAQ (reference sequence). The CDR3 sequence is 13 residues long. The V end was cut by 3 bases, the J end by 5 bases, with 10 bases between. As DNA, the CDR3 is TGTGCCAGCAGCTTGAGGGAGGGGACTGAAGCTTTCTTT. Translating it yields CASSLREGTEAFF. Drawing the rest from reference TRBV7-9 and TRBJ1-1, the complete variable domain is DTGVSQNPRHKITKRGQNVTFRCDPISEHNRLYWYRQTLGQGPEFLTYFQNEAQLEKSRLLSDRFSAERPKGSFSTLEIQRTEQGDSAMYLCASSLREGTEAFFGQGTRLTVV.